This TCR beta chain stems from a study of neurological immune-mediated disorders. General study findings and limits: Sharing of CDR3 amino acid sequences among expanded clones across subjects was absent, suggesting private repertoires in all groups. HTLV-1-associated myelopathy showed the most TCR clonal expansion; multiple sclerosis the least, below healthy controls.

V trimming: 4 bases; J trimming: 7 bases; junction bases outside the gene matches: 11. This CDR3 is 15 amino acids long. Regarding time point: longitudinal time-point 2. 2 million unsorted PBMCs were stored in RNAlater at -80 °C before RNA extraction. From the 5' RACE reads, TCRdb called clonotypes with MiXCR, one entry per CDR3 protein. The sample carries fewer than 40,000 distinct CDR3 sequences, about an eighth recorded once. This clonotype was observed many times. Its target is not known. The chain carries TRBV12-3 or TRBV12-4 and TRBJ2-5; TRBD2 matches 8 bases. Material: PBMCs. The origin of this receptor is a woman between 40 and 55 years old in good health. CDR3 protein: CASSSGTRGARTQYF. In DNA, the CDR3 is TGTGCCAGCAGTTCCGGGACTAGGGGCGCGAGGACCCAGTACTTC.